The present entry profiles one TCR beta chain with its context. There are many counts of this clonotype. The antigen it binds to is not known. The input lacks base qualities; no much larger clone sits a single base away. This record comes from a study of blood T cells in healthy people across ages (dated by TCRdb to 2014 to 2015). For the study in its entirety: In model experiments, template switching captured roughly one uniquely barcoded TCR beta cDNA molecule for every two T cells. The study measured age-related changes in TCR beta repertoire diversity using deep sequencing normalized with unique cDNA molecular identifiers. Two additional independent replicas of 1 million unique cDNA reads from the same blood draw were analyzed for two donors (one aged 18 to 30 and one aged 80 or older). To avoid experimental bias, donors of different ages were distributed randomly across sequencing lanes. The donors were split into four age groups: young (average about 16 years), middle-aged (39), aged (approximately 60) and long-lived (over 80).

General study outcomes and caveats: Because profiling used bulk unsorted PBMCs, naive and antigen-experienced compartments could not be compared conclusively. As age increased, observed TCR beta diversity per million T cells dropped in a roughly linear way, and a significant reduction was already evident by age 40. Total diversity estimates from one million sequenced T cells were considered lower bounds and underestimates. Compared with the aged group, more naive CD4+ T cells, fewer expanded clones and increased TCR diversity were shown by the long-lived group, suggesting age selection. The CMV infection status of donors was not known, potentially confounding age-related changes in expanded clonotypes. Observed TCR beta diversity correlated strongly with the percentage of naive T cells measured by flow cytometry.

Systemically healthy Caucasian individuals from Russia, 39 in total and aged roughly 6 to 95 years, were included as donors. Approximately 9.7 milliliters of peripheral blood were drawn from each donor into EDTA-treated Vacutainer tubes. Ficoll-Paque density-gradient centrifugation was used to isolate PBMCs, with at least 6.5 million per sample. Total RNA was extracted from PBMCs with Trizol reagent, with at least 5 micrograms obtained per sample. Naive CD45RAhigh/CD27high T cell percentages were measured by flow cytometry on a PBMC aliquot from every donor. Preparation of the library involved 5' RACE. Sequencing instrument: Illumina HiSeq 2500. A second PCR of about 7 to 12 cycles was run with a J-beta primer mix and a sample-barcoded 5' primer. Each TCR beta cDNA molecule received a unique molecular identifier from a template-switch 5' adaptor carrying 12 random nucleotides. At least 2.5 million CDR3-containing paired-end reads were obtained from each sample. The Mint cDNA synthesis kit, primed by a TRBC-specific oligonucleotide, was used to synthesize first-strand cDNA from all RNA. Following uracil-DNA glycosylase treatment, a first 18-cycle PCR with universal primers M1SS and BC2_uni_R was performed on all cDNA. Per the authors' processing: Normalization of each sample was performed by random selection of 1 million high-quality reads, each carrying a distinct molecular identifier. Instead of being binned into consensus sequences, reads that shared molecular identifiers were thrown out. MiTCR, with a Q25 quality threshold and the strictest error-elimination algorithm, was used for CDR3 identification, clonotype clustering and error correction. Lower-bound total TCR beta diversity was estimated with a nonparametric unseen species model using Euler transformation. The public reads were reprocessed in TCRdb via fastp at Q25 and MiXCR, keeping in-frame beta chains. Entries that share a CDR3 protein sequence are merged under the most common genes and DNA. It is TCRdb's table, rather than the study itself, that gives the V and J calls and clone size. The sample contains roughly 680,000 distinct CDR3 sequences, approximately 52% of them found a single time. Clones ranked in the top ten supply roughly 14% of the sample.

Looking up the germline V gene yields CDR1 MNHEY and CDR2 SVGAGI. The CDR3 starts with the cysteine, ends with the phenylalanine, and has 13 residues. The kept DNA is CDR3 alone, 39 bases in frame from the first base. Here V drops 6 bases and J drops 7 bases, and the junction holds 7 bases not matched to any gene. The chain links TRBV6-5 with TRBJ1-2; TRBD1 matches 8 bases in the middle. The source of this sequence is a woman of 80 years or more in good health. The sequenced sample was blood. The nucleotides are TGTGCCAGCAGACCCTCAGGGGGCAGTGGCTACACCTTC. Its translation is CASRPSGGSGYTF.